What follows is one T cell receptor beta chain and its context. This specimen belongs to a study of T cell clones after liver transplantation. J gave up 0 bases and V 1 base, and 4 bases lay outside the gene matches. Germline V gives CDR1 SGHTA, CDR2 FQGNSA. The CDR3 covers 17 residues. This table comes from immunoSEQ multiplex PCR, and its TCRdb copy is limited to in-frame clones, with some not included. In the table there are about 75,000 clones, about 85% of which are singletons. This chain connects TRBV7-2 to TRBJ2-2, with TRBD2 matching 8 bases. Sequenced here: CD4+ T cells from blood, sampled 48 months after liver transplant. The TCR comes from a human patient who received a liver transplant. The graft donor may account for some of the T cells. The CDR3 reads CASSLDFSGANTGELFF. The CDR3 nucleotides read TGTGCCAGCAGCTTAGACTTTAGCGGGGCGAACACCGGGGAGCTGTTTTTT.